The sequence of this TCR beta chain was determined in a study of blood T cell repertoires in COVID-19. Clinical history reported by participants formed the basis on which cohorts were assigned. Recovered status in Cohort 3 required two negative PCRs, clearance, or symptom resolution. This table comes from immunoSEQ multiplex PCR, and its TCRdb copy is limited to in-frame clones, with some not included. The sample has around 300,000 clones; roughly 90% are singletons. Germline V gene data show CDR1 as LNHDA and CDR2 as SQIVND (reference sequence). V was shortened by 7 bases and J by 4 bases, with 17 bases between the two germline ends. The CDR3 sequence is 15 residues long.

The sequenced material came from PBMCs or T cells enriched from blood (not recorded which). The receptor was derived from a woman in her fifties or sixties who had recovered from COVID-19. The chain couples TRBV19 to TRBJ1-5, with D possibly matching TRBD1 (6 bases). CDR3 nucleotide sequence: TGTGCCAGTACTTGGGGGCAGGGAGGGAATCAGCCCCAGCATTTT. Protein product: CASTWGQGGNQPQHF. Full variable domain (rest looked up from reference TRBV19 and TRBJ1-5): DGGITQSPKYLFRKEGQNVTLSCEQNLNHDAMYWYRQDPGQGLRLIYYSQIVNDFQKGDIAEGYSVSREKKESFPLTVTSAQKNPTAFYLCASTWGQGGNQPQHFGDGTRLSIL.